Each of the 4 T cell receptor beta chains below was sequenced from the same sample in a study of cytomegalovirus exposure and HLA in healthy donors. The study ran its PCR with 60 Vbeta and 13 Jbeta primers. Repertoires were generated with immunoSEQ multiplex PCR, while TCRdb's copy carries only in-frame clones and drops some. The sample lists about 55,000 clones; roughly four fifths were seen once. Sequencing input: PBMCs. All receptors derive from a man aged 25 to 45 in good health and CMV-seronegative.

V gene TRBV6-1 combines with J gene TRBJ1-4; 10 bases agree with TRBD1. In germline, CDR1 is MNHNS, CDR2 SASEGT. The CDR3 is 14 residues long. V was pared by 4 bases and J by 8 bases, with 4 bases of the junction left unmatched. The CDR3 nucleotides are TGTGCCAGCAGTGCCGGACAGGGGGGCGAAAAACTGTTTTTT. It codes for CASSAGQGGEKLFF.

V is TRBV29-1 and J is TRBJ1-1; TRBD1 is a possible D gene (5 bases). The CDR3 totals 13 residues. V lost 0 bases and J lost 7, with 12 bases in between. Germline V gene sequence: CDR1 SQVTM, CDR2 ANQGSEA. CDR3 nucleotides: TGCAGCGTTGAAGATAATCCGGGACTTGAAGCTTTCTTT. It encodes CSVEDNPGLEAFF.

This sequence joins TRBV29-1 and TRBJ2-3, with a weak D call TRBD2 (5 bases). Germline CDR1 SQVTM, CDR2 ANQGSEA. The CDR3 covers 14 residues. The germline V and J ends were trimmed by 8 bases and 0 bases, with 15 bases remaining between them. For the CDR3, the DNA is TGCAGCTCCCCCGGAGGAACGAGCACAGATACGCAGTATTTT. Translated, it gives CSSPGGTSTDTQYF.

This chain connects TRBV5-4 to TRBJ1-1; possible D gene TRBD1, 6 bases. Germline-derived CDR1 and CDR2 are SGHNT and YYREEE (reference sequence). The CDR3 runs 13 residues. Trimming stripped 3 bases from V and 1 base from J, with 7 bases between. The CDR3, as DNA: TGTGCCAGCAGCTCACAGGGGAACACTGAAGCTTTCTTT. As protein: CASSSQGNTEAFF. Full variable domain (remainder filled in from reference TRBV5-4 and TRBJ1-1): ETGVTQSPTHLIKTRGQQVTLRCSSQSGHNTVSWYQQALGQGPQFIFQYYREEENGRGNFPPRFSGLQFPNYSSELNVNALELDDSALYLCASSSQGNTEAFFGQGTRLTVV.